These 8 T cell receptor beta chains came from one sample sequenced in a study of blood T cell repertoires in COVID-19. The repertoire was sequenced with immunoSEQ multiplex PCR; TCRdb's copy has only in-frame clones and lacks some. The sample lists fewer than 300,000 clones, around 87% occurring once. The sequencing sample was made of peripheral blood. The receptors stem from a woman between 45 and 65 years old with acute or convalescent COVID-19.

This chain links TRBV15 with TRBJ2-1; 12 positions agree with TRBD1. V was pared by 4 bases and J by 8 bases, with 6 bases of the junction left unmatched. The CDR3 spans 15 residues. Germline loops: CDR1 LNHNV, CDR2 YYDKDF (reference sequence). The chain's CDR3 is CATSIRDRGRDEQFF. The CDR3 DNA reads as TGTGCCACCAGCATCCGGGACAGGGGGCGGGATGAGCAGTTCTTC.

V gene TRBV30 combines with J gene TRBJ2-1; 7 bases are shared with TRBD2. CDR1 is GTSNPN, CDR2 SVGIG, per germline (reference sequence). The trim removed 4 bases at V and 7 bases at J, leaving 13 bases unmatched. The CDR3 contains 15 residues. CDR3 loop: CAWTPTSVIANEQFF. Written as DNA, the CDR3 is TGTGCCTGGACCCCCACTAGCGTGATTGCTAATGAGCAGTTCTTC.

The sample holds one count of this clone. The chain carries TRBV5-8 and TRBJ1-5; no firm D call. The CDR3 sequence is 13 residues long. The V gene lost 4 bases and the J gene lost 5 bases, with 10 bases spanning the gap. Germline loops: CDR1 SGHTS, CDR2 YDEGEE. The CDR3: CASSAVVDQPQHF. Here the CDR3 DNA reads TGTGCCAGCAGCGCCGTAGTCGATCAGCCCCAGCATTTT.

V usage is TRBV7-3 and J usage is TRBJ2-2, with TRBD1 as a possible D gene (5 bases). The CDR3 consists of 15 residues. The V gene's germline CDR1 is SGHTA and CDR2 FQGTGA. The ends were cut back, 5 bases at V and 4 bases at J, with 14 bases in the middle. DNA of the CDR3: TGTGCCAGCAGCCCCGTCAGGGTTGGCACCGGGGAGCTGTTTTTT. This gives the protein CASSPVRVGTGELFF.

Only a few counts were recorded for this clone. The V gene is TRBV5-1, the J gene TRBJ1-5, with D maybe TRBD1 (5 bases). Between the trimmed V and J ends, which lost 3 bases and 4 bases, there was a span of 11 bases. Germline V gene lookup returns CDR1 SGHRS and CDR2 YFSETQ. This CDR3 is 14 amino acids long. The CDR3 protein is CASSSGTANQPQHF. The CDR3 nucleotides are TGCGCCAGCAGCTCGGGGACTGCGAATCAGCCCCAGCATTTT.

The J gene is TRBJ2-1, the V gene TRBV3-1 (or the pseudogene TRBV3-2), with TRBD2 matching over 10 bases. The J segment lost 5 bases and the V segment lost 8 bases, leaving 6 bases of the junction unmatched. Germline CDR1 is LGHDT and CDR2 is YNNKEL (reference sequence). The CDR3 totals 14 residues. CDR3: CASLPAGGDNEQFF. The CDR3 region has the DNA TGTGCCAGCCTGCCAGCGGGAGGGGACAATGAGCAGTTCTTC.

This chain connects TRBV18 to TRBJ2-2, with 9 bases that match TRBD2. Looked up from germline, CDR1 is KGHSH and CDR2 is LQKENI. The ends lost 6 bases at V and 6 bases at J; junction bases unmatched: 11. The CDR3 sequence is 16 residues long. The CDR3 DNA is TGTGCCAGCTCGGCGATAGCGGGAGTAAGGCCCGGGGAGCTGTTTTTT. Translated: CASSAIAGVRPGELFF.

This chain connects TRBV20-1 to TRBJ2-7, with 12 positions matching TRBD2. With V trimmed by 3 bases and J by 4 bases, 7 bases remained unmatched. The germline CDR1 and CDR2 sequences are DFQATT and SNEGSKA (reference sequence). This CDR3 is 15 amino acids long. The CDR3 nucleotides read TGCAGTGCTAGTTCCCCTAGCGGGAGGGCTTACGAGCAGTACTTC. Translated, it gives CSASSPSGRAYEQYF.